This TCR beta chain comes out of a study of blood T cell repertoires in COVID-19. Study background: Donors in the United States, Italy and Spain gave samples during acute or convalescent COVID-19. The cDNA or gDNA used as material had been derived from T cells, B-cell-depleted T cells, or PBMCs.

CDR3 length: 15 amino acids. Trimming took 1 base from V and 3 from J; bases not matched to a gene: 5. The germline V gene has CDR1 MNHNS and CDR2 SASEGT. Original processing methods: How many nucleated cells were present was estimated from reference gene primer amplification. The table came from immunoSEQ multiplex PCR; TCRdb's copy has only in-frame clones and leaves some out. Clone size and the V and J calls come from that table; the DNA yielded D and trimming. The table records roughly 100,000 clones, 84% of them present only once. V and J are TRBV6-1 and TRBJ1-1; TRBD1 matches 7 bases. This clonotype originated in a man between 65 and 85 years old with active or convalescent COVID-19. The sequenced sample consisted of peripheral blood. The CDR3 sequence: CASSEGGGWDTEAFF. CDR3 DNA sequence: TGTGCCAGCAGTGAAGGAGGGGGCTGGGACACTGAAGCTTTCTTT.